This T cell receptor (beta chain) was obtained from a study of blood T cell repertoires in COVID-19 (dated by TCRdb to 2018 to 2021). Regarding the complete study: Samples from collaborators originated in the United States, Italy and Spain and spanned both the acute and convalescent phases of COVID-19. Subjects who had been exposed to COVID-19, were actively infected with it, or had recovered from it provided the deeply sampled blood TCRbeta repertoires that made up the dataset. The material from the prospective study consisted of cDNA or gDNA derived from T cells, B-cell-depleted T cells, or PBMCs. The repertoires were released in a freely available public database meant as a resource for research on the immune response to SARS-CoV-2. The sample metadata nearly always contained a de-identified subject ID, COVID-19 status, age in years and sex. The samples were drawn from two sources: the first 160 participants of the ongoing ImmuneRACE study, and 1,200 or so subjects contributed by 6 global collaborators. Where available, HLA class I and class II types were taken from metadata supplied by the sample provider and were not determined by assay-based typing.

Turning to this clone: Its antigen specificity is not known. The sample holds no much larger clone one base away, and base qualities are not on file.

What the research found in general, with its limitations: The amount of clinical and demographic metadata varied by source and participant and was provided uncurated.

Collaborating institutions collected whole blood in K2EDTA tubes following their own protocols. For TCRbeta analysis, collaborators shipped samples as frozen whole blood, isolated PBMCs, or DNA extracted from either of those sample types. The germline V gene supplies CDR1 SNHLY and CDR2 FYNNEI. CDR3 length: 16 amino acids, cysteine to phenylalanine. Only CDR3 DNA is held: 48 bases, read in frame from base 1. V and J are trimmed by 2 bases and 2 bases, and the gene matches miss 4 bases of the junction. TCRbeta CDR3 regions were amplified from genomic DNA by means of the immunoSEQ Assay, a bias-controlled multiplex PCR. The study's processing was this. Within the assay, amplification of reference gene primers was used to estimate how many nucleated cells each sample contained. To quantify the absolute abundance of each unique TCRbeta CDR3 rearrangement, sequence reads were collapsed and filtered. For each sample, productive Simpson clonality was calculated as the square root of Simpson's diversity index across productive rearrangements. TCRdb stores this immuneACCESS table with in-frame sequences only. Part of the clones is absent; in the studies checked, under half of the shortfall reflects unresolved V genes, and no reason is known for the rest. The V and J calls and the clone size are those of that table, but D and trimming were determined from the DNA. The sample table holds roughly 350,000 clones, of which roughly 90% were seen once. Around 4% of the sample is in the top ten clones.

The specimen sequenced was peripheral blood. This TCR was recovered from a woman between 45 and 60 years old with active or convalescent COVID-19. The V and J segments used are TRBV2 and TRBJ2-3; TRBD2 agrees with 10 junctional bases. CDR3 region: CASSETAGGTTDTQYF. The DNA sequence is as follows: TGTGCCAGCAGTGAAACAGCGGGAGGGACCACAGATACGCAGTATTTT.